These 28 T cell receptor beta chains were all obtained from the same sample, sequenced in a study of cytomegalovirus exposure and HLA in healthy donors. PCR involved 60 Vbeta and 13 Jbeta primers. Measured with immunoSEQ multiplex PCR; TCRdb has only the in-frame clones, and not every one. The top ten hold about 0.6% of the sample, which has 200,000 to 250,000 clones, approximately 82% seen once. Sequenced material: PBMCs. These receptor sequences come from a woman aged 40-49 years in good health and CMV-seronegative.

The chain is built from TRBV7-9 and TRBJ1-2; 10 nucleotides align to TRBD1. The CDR3 covers 16 residues. With V trimmed by 4 bases and J by 8 bases, 13 bases remained unmatched. Germline CDR1 is SEHNR and CDR2 is FQNEAQ (reference sequence). The CDR3 nucleotides are TGTGCCAGCAGCTGGACGTCGACAGGGGGCGAAGAAGGCTACACCTTC. Amino acid sequence: CASSWTSTGGEEGYTF.

DNA of the CDR3: TGTGCCAGCAGTTACGATGGGGACAGGGATGAAAAACTGTTTTTT. Translating gives CASSYDGDRDEKLFF. This chain uses TRBV6-5 with TRBJ1-4, with 9 bases fitting TRBD1. Trimming took 2 bases from V and 6 from J; bases not matched to a gene: 4. This CDR3 has 15 residues. Per germline, CDR1 MNHEY and CDR2 SVGAGI.

The chain carries TRBV11-1 and TRBJ1-1; D remains unclear. Germline values: CDR1 SGHAT, CDR2 FQDESV (reference sequence). Trimming pared 3 bases from V and 0 bases from J, leaving 8 bases between. The CDR3 length is 14 residues. CDR3 in amino acids: CASSLDGMNTEAFF. The DNA for the CDR3 is TGTGCCAGCAGCTTGGACGGGATGAACACTGAAGCTTTCTTT.

This clone has just a few counts. This chain joins TRBV7-8 and TRBJ1-1; no reliable D call. The germline V and J ends were trimmed by 6 bases and 0 bases, with 8 bases remaining between them. CDR1 and CDR2 (germline): SGHVS, FQNEAQ. The CDR3 has 13 residues. The CDR3 loop reads CASRRTMNTEAFF. In DNA, the CDR3 is TGTGCCAGCAGGCGCACTATGAACACTGAAGCTTTCTTT.

The chain employs TRBV6-5 and TRBJ1-2, with unresolved D. The CDR3 covers 14 residues. CDR1 MNHEY and CDR2 SVGAGI come from the germline V gene. The V end lost 6 bases, the J end lost 6 bases, and 17 bases lay between the germline ends. The CDR3 spells CASRQPPGLNGYTF. CDR3 sequence (DNA): TGTGCCAGCAGACAGCCCCCCGGACTGAATGGCTACACCTTC.

This clone has just one count. The gene calls are TRBV7-9 and TRBJ2-2; tentative D call: TRBD1 (5 bases). The CDR3 loop spans 14 amino acids. The germline CDR1 and CDR2 sequences are SEHNR and FQNEAQ (reference sequence). Trimming removed 4 bases from V and 4 bases from J, with 10 bases in between. The CDR3 spells CASSSRTITGELFF. DNA of the CDR3: TGTGCCAGCAGCTCCCGGACAATCACCGGGGAGCTGTTTTTT. The whole variable domain, filled in from reference TRBV7-9 and TRBJ2-2, reads DTGVSQNPRHKITKRGQNVTFRCDPISEHNRLYWYRQTLGQGPEFLTYFQNEAQLEKSRLLSDRFSAERPKGSFSTLEIQRTEQGDSAMYLCASSSRTITGELFFGEGSRLTVL.

This chain uses TRBV11-3 with TRBJ2-1; TRBD2 is a possible D gene (5 bases). V was clipped by 4 bases and J by 4 bases, with 14 bases between them. The length of the CDR3 is 15 residues. CDR1 SGHNT and CDR2 YENEEA come from the germline V gene. CDR3 bases: TGTGCCAGCAGCTCCAGTAACGGGGTTTACAATGAGCAGTTCTTC. The encoded protein is CASSSSNGVYNEQFF.

The rearrangement joins TRBV5-6 to TRBJ2-7, with 7 positions matching TRBD1. This CDR3 comprises 12 residues. The J segment lost 2 bases and the V segment lost 6 bases, leaving 2 bases of the junction unmatched. CDR1 and CDR2 (germline): SGHDT, YYEEEE. In DNA form, the CDR3 reads TGTGCCAGCACCGGGACAGCCTACGAGCAGTACTTC. Protein: CASTGTAYEQYF.

This rearrangement joins TRBV30 to TRBJ1-1, with unresolved D. The CDR3 contains 14 residues. Trimming cost V 2 bases and J 5 bases, with 15 bases left between them. Germline V CDR1 and CDR2: GTSNPN, SVGIG (reference sequence). The CDR3 loop reads CAWSSSSLFTEAFF. CDR3 nucleotides: TGTGCCTGGAGTTCGAGCTCCCTCTTTACTGAAGCTTTCTTT.

The chain couples TRBV2 to TRBJ1-5; D is undetermined. Germline lookup yields CDR1 SNHLY and CDR2 FYNNEI. The CDR3 loop spans 14 amino acids. Trimming removed 7 bases from V and 5 bases from J, with 15 bases in between. Written as DNA, the CDR3 is TGTGCCAGCACCCCGTTAAGGAGCTATCAGCCCCAGCATTTT. This translates into CASTPLRSYQPQHF.

This chain joins TRBV18 and TRBJ2-7; D is perhaps TRBD1 (6 bases). The CDR3 spans 11 residues. Germline-derived CDR1 and CDR2 are KGHSH and LQKENI. V was trimmed by 8 bases and J by 7 bases, leaving 12 bases between them. CDR3 residues: CASQGTGEQYF. The CDR3 DNA reads as TGTGCCAGCCAGGGAACAGGGGAGCAGTACTTC.

V gene TRBV27 combines with J gene TRBJ2-1; 9 bases fit TRBD2. The ends lost 7 bases at V and 5 bases at J; junction bases unmatched: 12. Per the germline V gene, CDR1 is MNHEY and CDR2 is SMNVEV (reference sequence). This CDR3 has 16 residues. CDR3 in DNA: TGTGCCAGCAAACTTCTAGGATCTAGCGGGGACAATGAGCAGTTCTTC. Translated: CASKLLGSSGDNEQFF.

This clone was seen just once. The CDR3 coding sequence is TGTGCCAGCAGCTCTCGGACTAGCGGGGCCGCAGATACGCAGTATTTT. Translated: CASSSRTSGAADTQYF. This chain connects TRBV9 to TRBJ2-3, with 12 bases that match TRBD2. The CDR3 sequence is 16 residues long. The germline V gene encodes CDR1 SGDLS and CDR2 YYNGEE. The V gene end was trimmed by 4 bases and the J gene end by 4 bases; junction bases not matched to a gene: 7.

Concerning this clone: Germline is not matched at one junction end, which may reflect a read error. This rearrangement joins TRBV7-7 to TRBJ2-7; 9 bases are a match to TRBD1. Germline V CDR1 and CDR2: SSHAT, FNYEAQ (reference sequence). This CDR3 is built from 14 residues. The CDR3 DNA is TGTGCTAGCAGCTTATCGGGACAGGGAAACGAGCAGTACTTC. This codes for CASSLSGQGNEQYF.

The V call is TRBV29-1, the J call TRBJ2-7; the D gene is possibly TRBD2 (5 bases). The CDR3 is made up of 13 amino acids. The V gene lost 6 bases and the J gene lost 7 bases, with 19 bases spanning the gap. Per the germline V gene, CDR1 is SQVTM and CDR2 is ANQGSEA. The CDR3 DNA reads TGCAGCGTGAACATGGTCGGGATTGAGGAGCAGTACTTC. Protein: CSVNMVGIEEQYF.

This clone came up a few times. The J gene is TRBJ2-5, the V gene TRBV6-6; TRBD2 might be the D (5 bases). Germline CDR1 reads MNHNY; CDR2 reads SVGAGI (reference sequence). Trimming removed 7 bases at V and 2 bases at J, with 11 bases between. The CDR3 loop spans 13 amino acids. CDR3 DNA: TGTGCCAGCACCTTACCGGGGCAAGAGACCCAGTACTTC. Translating gives CASTLPGQETQYF.

This clone was seen a handful of times. The V gene is TRBV4-3, the J gene TRBJ1-1, with no clear D. CDR3 length: 14 amino acids. Looked up from germline, CDR1 is LGHNA and CDR2 is YSLEER. V lost 0 bases and J 1 base, leaving 6 bases between the germline ends. CDR3: CASSQDRRNTEAFF. CDR3 nucleotides: TGCGCCAGCAGCCAAGATAGGAGGAACACTGAAGCTTTCTTT.

This clone was recorded only once. This chain uses TRBV18 with TRBJ1-2, with TRBD1 as a possible D gene (5 bases). This CDR3 is built from 14 residues. Germline CDR1 and CDR2: KGHSH and LQKENI. The V end lost 0 bases, the J end lost 3 bases, and 8 bases lay between the germline ends. CDR3: CASSPPSRDYGYTF. The CDR3 region has the DNA TGTGCCAGCTCACCACCGTCCAGGGACTATGGCTACACCTTC.

The genes are TRBV7-3 and TRBJ1-1; no firm D call. Germline CDR1 SGHTA, CDR2 FQGTGA. Trimming left V 2 bases short and J 5 bases short, with 9 bases between. CDR3 length: 13 residues. CDR3 residues: CASSLVRVTEAFF. The CDR3 DNA reads TGTGCCAGCAGCTTAGTACGGGTGACTGAAGCTTTCTTT.

This chain connects TRBV5-1 to TRBJ1-1; TRBD1 might be the D (6 bases). CDR1 and CDR2 (germline): SGHRS, YFSETQ. V was trimmed by 6 bases and J by 2 bases, leaving 17 bases between them. This CDR3 is built from 15 residues. The CDR3 protein is CASTSPGHQNTEAFF. The CDR3, as DNA: TGCGCCAGCACATCCCCGGGACATCAAAACACTGAAGCTTTCTTT.

V usage is TRBV5-1 and J usage is TRBJ1-2; 10 bases are a match to TRBD1. The germline CDR1 and CDR2 sequences are SGHRS and YFSETQ. The CDR3 has 14 residues. V gave up 5 bases and J gave up 9 bases; unmatched junction bases: 10. The CDR3 region has the DNA TGCGCCAGCAGTCACGGGACAGGGGTCGGCAGCTACACCTTC. Translation: CASSHGTGVGSYTF.

The chain couples TRBV5-1 to TRBJ1-2, with D uncertain. The CDR3 has 13 residues. The germline V gene has CDR1 SGHRS and CDR2 YFSETQ. V dropped 4 bases and J dropped 0 bases, with 7 bases sitting between them. CDR3: CASSRLANYGYTF. In DNA, the CDR3 is TGCGCCAGCAGCCGGTTAGCTAACTATGGCTACACCTTC. Together with reference TRBV5-1 and TRBJ1-2, the CDR3 gives the full variable domain: KAGVTQTPRYLIKTRGQQVTLSCSPISGHRSVSWYQQTPGQGLQFLFEYFSETQRNKGNFPGRFSGRQFSNSRSEMNVSTLELGDSALYLCASSRLANYGYTFGSGTRLTVV.

The chain employs TRBV7-2 and TRBJ1-4, with D perhaps TRBD1 (5 bases). The CDR3 is 15 amino acids. The germline V gene encodes CDR1 SGHTA and CDR2 FQGNSA. With 4 bases removed from V and 3 bases from J, the gap between germline ends came to 12 bases. Written as DNA, the CDR3 is TGTGCCAGCAGCTCCCCCAGGGCGGCTAATGAAAAACTGTTTTTT. Encoded protein: CASSSPRAANEKLFF.

The chain combines TRBV4-2 with TRBJ1-1, with D possibly being TRBD1 (6 bases). CDR1 and CDR2 (germline): LGHNA, YNFKEQ. V lost 4 bases and J 7 bases, leaving 19 bases between the germline ends. The CDR3 sequence is 15 residues long. The CDR3 bases are TGTGCCAGCAGCCTTTTAGGGCGGTCACAGGGTGAAGCTTTCTTT. It encodes CASSLLGRSQGEAFF.

The V call is TRBV11-2, the J call TRBJ2-3, with TRBD2 identical over 7 bases. The germline CDR1 and CDR2 sequences are SGHAT and FQNNGV. The CDR3 has 14 amino acids. V was clipped by 5 bases and J by 4 bases; unmatched bases: 6. The CDR3 region has the DNA TGTGCCAGCAGCCGAGGACTAGTAGCAGATACGCAGTATTTT. It yields the protein CASSRGLVADTQYF.

This clone turned up a few times. This chain uses TRBV6-6 with TRBJ2-2, with a tentative D call TRBD2 (5 bases). Per germline, CDR1 MNHNY and CDR2 SVGAGI (reference sequence). V was clipped by 2 bases and J by 0 bases, with 10 bases between them. This CDR3 has 16 residues. The CDR3 bases are TGTGCCAGCAGTTACGGGGAGCCTGCGAACACCGGGGAGCTGTTTTTT. Its protein product is CASSYGEPANTGELFF.

This clone turned up a few times. The chain couples TRBV7-9 to TRBJ1-4, with unresolved D. The CDR3 runs to 16 residues. In germline, CDR1 is SEHNR, CDR2 FQNEAQ (reference sequence). The V and J ends lost 0 bases and 0 bases respectively, with 8 bases between them. CDR3 protein: CASSLALVATNEKLFF. The CDR3 nucleotides read TGTGCCAGCAGCTTAGCCTTAGTAGCAACTAATGAAAAACTGTTTTTT.

V gene TRBV11-3 combines with J gene TRBJ2-3; no clear D. V was shortened by 5 bases and J by 4 bases, with 10 bases between the two germline ends. The CDR3 runs 13 residues. Germline V lookup: CDR1 SGHNT, CDR2 YENEEA. This chain's CDR3 is CASSVGFPDTQYF. CDR3 in DNA: TGTGCCAGCAGCGTCGGGTTCCCAGATACGCAGTATTTT.